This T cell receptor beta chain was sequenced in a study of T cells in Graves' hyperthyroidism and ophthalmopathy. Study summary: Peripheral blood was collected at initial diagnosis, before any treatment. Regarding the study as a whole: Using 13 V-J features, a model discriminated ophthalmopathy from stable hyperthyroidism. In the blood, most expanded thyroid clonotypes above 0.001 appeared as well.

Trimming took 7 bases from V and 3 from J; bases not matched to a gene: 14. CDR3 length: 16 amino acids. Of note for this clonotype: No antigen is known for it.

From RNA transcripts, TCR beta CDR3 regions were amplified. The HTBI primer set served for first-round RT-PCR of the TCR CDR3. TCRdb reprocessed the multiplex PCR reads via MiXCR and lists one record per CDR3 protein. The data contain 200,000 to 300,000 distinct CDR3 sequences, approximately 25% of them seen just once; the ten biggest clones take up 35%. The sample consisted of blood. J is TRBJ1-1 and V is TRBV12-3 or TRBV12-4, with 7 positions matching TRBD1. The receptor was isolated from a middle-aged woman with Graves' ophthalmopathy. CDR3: CASTSYPGGSDTEAFF. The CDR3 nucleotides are TGTGCCAGCACCTCATATCCAGGGGGGTCGGACACTGAAGCTTTCTTT.